Below, 23 T cell receptor beta chains from the same sample are listed, as sequenced in a study of Graves' ophthalmopathy and Graves' hyperthyroidism. The TCR beta CDR3 regions underwent amplification from RNA transcripts. Second-round multiplex PCR came after first-round RT-PCR with HTBI primers. TCRdb re-called the multiplex PCR reads with MiXCR, one entry per CDR3 protein. The sample lists 200,000 to 250,000 distinct CDR3 sequences, about a fifth seen once, with approximately 39% in the top ten. Sequences were obtained from peripheral blood. The origin of the receptors is a woman in her fifties or sixties with Graves' ophthalmopathy.

This chain joins TRBV6-2 or TRBV6-3 and TRBJ2-7, with 7 bases matching TRBD1. Per the germline V gene, CDR1 is MNHEY and CDR2 is SVGEGT. This CDR3 spans 15 amino acids. Trimming cost V 6 bases and J 0 bases; bases outside gene matches: 8. CDR3 DNA: TGTGCCAGCAGCTACGGACAGGTCAGCTCCTACGAGCAGTACTTC. This translates into CASSYGQVSSYEQYF.

The chain's CDR3 is CASSFGTSGRGRETQYF. The CDR3 DNA is TGTGCCAGCAGTTTCGGGACTAGCGGGAGAGGAAGGGAGACCCAGTACTTC. The rearrangement uses TRBV12-3 or TRBV12-4 and TRBJ2-5, with TRBD2 matching 14 bases. The CDR3 totals 17 residues. V gave up 3 bases and J gave up 5 bases; unmatched junction bases: 8.

This clonotype occurred many times. This chain joins TRBV19 and TRBJ2-7; no clear D gene. The germline CDR1 and CDR2 sequences are LNHDA and SQIVND (reference sequence). CDR3 length: 13 residues. V lost 3 bases, J lost 3 bases, and 9 bases lay in between. CDR3: CASSMGNGYEQYF. The CDR3 DNA follows: TGTGCCAGTAGTATGGGGAATGGCTACGAGCAGTACTTC.

As DNA, the CDR3 is TGTGCCAGCAGTTTACAGACCTATGGCTACACCTTC. As protein: CASSLQTYGYTF. The gene calls are TRBV28 and TRBJ1-2; D is unresolved. The germline V and J ends were trimmed by 2 bases and 4 bases, with 5 bases remaining between them. CDR1 is MDHEN and CDR2 is SYDVKM in the germline V gene. The CDR3 is made up of 12 amino acids.

The sample holds many counts of this clonotype. V is TRBV19 and J is TRBJ2-5, with D tentatively TRBD1 or TRBD2 (5 bases each). The CDR3 spans 16 residues. V lost 2 bases to trimming and J lost 3 bases, with 16 bases between them. Looked up from germline, CDR1 is LNHDA and CDR2 is SQIVND (reference sequence). The CDR3 loop reads CASSIYRGFQKETQYF. The CDR3 DNA sequence: TGTGCCAGTAGTATATATCGGGGCTTTCAAAAAGAGACCCAGTACTTC.

This clonotype was observed at least ten times. This chain joins TRBV14 and TRBJ1-6; 9 bases are a match to TRBD1. V was clipped by 3 bases and J by 6 bases; unmatched bases: 3. CDR3 length: 15 residues. Germline values: CDR1 SGHDN, CDR2 FVKESK. The CDR3 DNA is TGTGCCAGCAGCCAGACGGACAGGGGTAATTCACCCCTCCACTTT. Amino acid sequence: CASSQTDRGNSPLHF. The complete variable domain, with remaining parts taken from reference TRBV14 and TRBJ1-6, reads EAGVTQFPSHSVIEKGQTVTLRCDPISGHDNLYWYRRVMGKEIKFLLHFVKESKQDESGMPNNRFLAERTGGTYSTLKVQPAELEDSGVYFCASSQTDRGNSPLHFGNGTRLTVT.

At least ten counts were recorded for this clonotype. The V and J genes are TRBV12-3 or TRBV12-4 and TRBJ2-5; D is uncertain. V was cut by 6 bases and J by 5 bases, with 13 bases left in between. The CDR3 is 13 residues long. The CDR3 DNA sequence: TGTGCCAGCAGCTGGCTAGGGCGGGAGACCCAGTACTTC. Translated: CASSWLGRETQYF.

This clonotype was recorded many times. The chain has TRBV11-2 and TRBJ2-5; D possibly uses TRBD1 or TRBD2 (5 bases each). Germline loops: CDR1 SGHAT, CDR2 FQNNGV. V lost 3 bases and J lost 5, with 19 bases in between. The length of the CDR3 is 16 residues. The CDR3 DNA sequence: TGTGCCAGCAGCTTGCGGAGCCCACAATGGGGGGAGACCCAGTACTTC. The encoded protein is CASSLRSPQWGETQYF.

The chain employs TRBV30 and TRBJ2-7; D gene unclear. Germline CDR1 reads GTSNPN; CDR2 reads SVGIG (reference sequence). Trimming left V 7 bases short and J 7 bases short, with 11 bases between. The CDR3 has 10 amino acids. The CDR3 loop is CALNLGEQYF. The CDR3 DNA is TGTGCCTTAAACCTGGGGGAGCAGTACTTC.

This clonotype showed up many times. The genes are TRBV24-1 and TRBJ1-2, with 7 bases that match TRBD1. The CDR3 loop spans 12 amino acids. Losses at the gene ends were 4 bases for V and 8 bases for J; bases not matched to a gene: 3. CDR1 KGHDR and CDR2 SFDVKD come from the germline V gene. For the CDR3, the DNA is TGTGCCACCAGTGAAGGGGGCTGGGGCTACACCTTC. This translates into CATSEGGWGYTF.

This clonotype was picked up a small number of times. A much larger clone differs by one base, so this may be a read error. V is TRBV19 and J is TRBJ2-7, with a tentative D call TRBD1 (6 bases). Germline V lookup: CDR1 LNHDA, CDR2 SQIVND (reference sequence). Trimming pared 3 bases from V and 7 bases from J, leaving 16 bases between. This CDR3 comprises 14 residues. The CDR3 sequence is CASSIGTHRDEQYF. In nucleotides, the CDR3 is TGTGCCAGTAGTATTGGTACGCACAGGGATGAGCAGTACTTC.

The gene calls are TRBV6-2 or TRBV6-3 and TRBJ2-7; 8 bases agree with TRBD1. The length of the CDR3 is 20 residues. The J segment lost 0 bases and the V segment lost 5 bases, leaving 21 bases of the junction unmatched. Germline values: CDR1 MNHEY, CDR2 SVGEGT. The CDR3 protein is CASSPSLVWTGFEGSYEQYF. In DNA, the CDR3 is TGTGCCAGCAGTCCCTCGCTCGTTTGGACAGGGTTCGAGGGCTCCTACGAGCAGTACTTC.

This clonotype was counted many times. The V call is TRBV5-1, the J call TRBJ1-5; D call uncertain. Germline assignment: CDR1 SGHRS and CDR2 YFSETQ. There are 13 residues in the CDR3. V shed 0 bases and J shed 4 bases, with 5 bases lying between them. Written as DNA, the CDR3 is TGCGCCAGCAGCTTGGACGTGAATCAGCCCCAGCATTTT. Translation: CASSLDVNQPQHF.

This clonotype was counted between two and nine times. The gene calls are TRBV27 and TRBJ2-7, with TRBD1 matching 8 bases. The CDR3 covers 17 residues. With V trimmed by 5 bases and J by 1 base, 13 bases remained unmatched. Germline lookup yields CDR1 MNHEY and CDR2 SMNVEV (reference sequence). DNA for the CDR3: TGTGCCAGCAGTCCGTGGACAGGGCGCCGCATTTCCTACGAGCAGTACTTC. Its protein product is CASSPWTGRRISYEQYF.

This clonotype was seen many times. This may stem from a read error, because a much larger clone lies one nucleotide away. The rearrangement links TRBV2 to TRBJ1-1, with D possibly TRBD1 on 5 matching bases. Per the germline V gene, CDR1 is SNHLY and CDR2 is FYNNEI. V was clipped by 4 bases and J by 0 bases, with 6 bases between them. CDR3 length: 13 residues. The CDR3 sequence is CASSGQLNTEAFF. The CDR3, as DNA: TGTGCCAGCAGTGGACAGTTGAACACTGAAGCTTTCTTT.

The table lists this clonotype with many counts. The V and J genes are TRBV27 and TRBJ1-2; D call uncertain. The CDR3 has 15 residues. Germline assignment: CDR1 MNHEY and CDR2 SMNVEV (reference sequence). Between the trimmed V and J ends, which lost 4 bases and 4 bases, there was a span of 16 bases. CDR3 region: CASSSTSRSSYGYTF. CDR3 in DNA: TGTGCCAGCAGTTCTACGTCCCGATCATCCTATGGCTACACCTTC.

This clonotype was recorded at least ten times. A read error may produce the germline difference seen at one junction end. The chain is built from TRBV5-1 and TRBJ2-7; no definite D call. The CDR3 consists of 12 residues. CDR1 and CDR2 from the germline V gene are SGHRS and YFSETQ. The CDR3 nucleotides read TGTGCCAGCAGTTTAGACGGGTACGAGCAGTACTTC. The encoded protein is CASSLDGYEQYF. The full variable domain, completed using reference TRBV5-1 and TRBJ2-7, is KAGVTQTPRYLIKTRGQQVTLSCSPISGHRSVSWYQQTPGQGLQFLFEYFSETQRNKGNFPGRFSGRQFSNSRSEMNVSTLELGDSALYLCASSLDGYEQYFGPGTRLTVT.

This clonotype was detected many times. The chain links TRBV2 to TRBJ2-3; D gene unclear. CDR1 SNHLY and CDR2 FYNNEI come from the germline V gene. The CDR3 totals 16 residues. V was pared by 5 bases and J by 2 bases, with 17 bases between. CDR3 nucleotide sequence: TGTGCCAGCAGTCGGTTTGGTCTAGGCCCCACAGATACGCAGTATTTT. Encoded protein: CASSRFGLGPTDTQYF.

This clonotype was detected once. The chain links TRBV6-2 or TRBV6-3 to TRBJ1-1; D gene uncertain. The germline V gene has CDR1 MNHEY and CDR2 SVGEGT. The CDR3 consists of 16 residues. The ends were cut back, 6 bases at V and 6 bases at J, with 23 bases in the middle. The CDR3 sequence: CASRKLGSVVMAEAFF. The CDR3 nucleotides read TGTGCCAGCAGAAAACTCGGGTCAGTAGTAATGGCTGAAGCTTTCTTT.

The sample holds many counts of this clonotype. The rearrangement links TRBV7-3 to TRBJ2-2; D tentatively reads TRBD1 or TRBD2 (5 bases each). CDR1 is SGHTA, CDR2 FQGTGA, per germline. V lost 0 bases to trimming and J lost 5 bases, with 10 bases between them. The CDR3 has 15 amino acids. CDR3 protein: CASSLTFGTTGELFF. The CDR3 DNA reads TGTGCCAGCAGCTTAACGTTCGGGACGACCGGGGAGCTGTTTTTT.

As for this clonotype: Given a much more abundant clone one base away, this may be a read error. The rearrangement joins TRBV5-6 to TRBJ2-7; 9 bases map to TRBD1. This CDR3 region has 15 residues. Germline V gene sequence: CDR1 SGHDT, CDR2 YYEEEE. The CDR3 reads CVSSLGGTGSHEQYF. The CDR3 DNA follows: TGTGTCAGCAGCTTGGGGGGGACAGGGAGTCACGAGCAGTACTTC.

This clonotype was detected many times. The CDR3 nucleotides read TGTGCCAGCAGCTTAGGGGGGTTCGGCACCGGGGAGCTGTTTTTT. It translates to CASSLGGFGTGELFF. J is TRBJ2-2 and V is TRBV7-6; D could derive from TRBD1 or TRBD2 (5 bases each). Trimming pared 1 base from V and 4 bases from J, leaving 10 bases between. The CDR3 covers 15 residues. The germline V gene encodes CDR1 SGHVS and CDR2 FNYEAQ.

This clonotype came up many times. The rearrangement joins TRBV15 to TRBJ1-2; D is perhaps TRBD1 (5 bases). The V end was cut by 0 bases, the J end by 8 bases, with 16 bases between. The germline CDR1 and CDR2 sequences are LNHNV and YYDKDF (reference sequence). The CDR3 loop spans 15 amino acids. As DNA, the CDR3 is TGTGCCACCAGCAGAGACCCCACAGGAGCCCGGGGCTACACCTTC. This encodes CATSRDPTGARGYTF.